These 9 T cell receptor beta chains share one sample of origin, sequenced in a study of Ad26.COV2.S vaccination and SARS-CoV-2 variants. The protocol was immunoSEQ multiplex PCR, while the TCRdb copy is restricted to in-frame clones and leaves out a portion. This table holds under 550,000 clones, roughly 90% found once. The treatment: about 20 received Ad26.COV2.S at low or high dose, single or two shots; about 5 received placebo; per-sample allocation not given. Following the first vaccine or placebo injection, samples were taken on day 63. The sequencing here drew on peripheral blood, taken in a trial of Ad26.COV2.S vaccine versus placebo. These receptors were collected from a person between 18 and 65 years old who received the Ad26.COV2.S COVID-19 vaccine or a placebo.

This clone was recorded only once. In DNA, the CDR3 is TGCAGCGTTGAGGATGGGAGGGGTATATCGGACATTCAGTACTTC. Translating gives CSVEDGRGISDIQYF. This rearrangement joins TRBV29-1 to TRBJ2-4; 7 bases are shared with TRBD2. Germline lookup yields CDR1 SQVTM and CDR2 ANQGSEA. The CDR3 covers 15 residues. V lost 3 bases to trimming and J lost 8 bases; unmatched junction nucleotides: 13.

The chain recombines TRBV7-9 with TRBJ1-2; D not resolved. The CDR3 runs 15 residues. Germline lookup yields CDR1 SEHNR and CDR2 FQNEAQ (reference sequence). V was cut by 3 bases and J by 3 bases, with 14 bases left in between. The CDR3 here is CASSFKSKVDYGYTF. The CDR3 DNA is TGTGCCAGCAGCTTTAAAAGTAAAGTCGACTATGGCTACACCTTC.

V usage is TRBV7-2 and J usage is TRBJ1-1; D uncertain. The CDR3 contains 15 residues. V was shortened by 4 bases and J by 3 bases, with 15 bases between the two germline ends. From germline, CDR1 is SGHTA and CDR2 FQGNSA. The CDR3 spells CASSYAGGFDTEAFF. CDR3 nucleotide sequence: TGTGCCAGCAGCTACGCCGGAGGGTTTGACACTGAAGCTTTCTTT.

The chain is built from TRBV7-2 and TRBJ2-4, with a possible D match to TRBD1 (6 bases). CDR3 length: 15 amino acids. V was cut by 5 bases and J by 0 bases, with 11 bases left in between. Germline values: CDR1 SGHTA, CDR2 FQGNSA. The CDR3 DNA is TGTGCCAGCAGCAGACAGGCTTCAGCCAAAAACATTCAGTACTTC. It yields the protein CASSRQASAKNIQYF.

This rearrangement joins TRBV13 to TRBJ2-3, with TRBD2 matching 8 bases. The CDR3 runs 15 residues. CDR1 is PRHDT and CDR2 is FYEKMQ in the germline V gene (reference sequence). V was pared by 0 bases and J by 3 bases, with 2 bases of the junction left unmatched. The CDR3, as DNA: TGTGCCAGCAGCTTAGGCGGGGGGGGTACAGATACGCAGTATTTT. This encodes CASSLGGGGTDTQYF. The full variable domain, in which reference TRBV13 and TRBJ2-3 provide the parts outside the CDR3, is AAGVIQSPRHLIKEKRETATLKCYPIPRHDTVYWYQQGPGQDPQFLISFYEKMQSDKGSIPDRFSAQQFSDYHSELNMSSLELGDSALYFCASSLGGGGTDTQYFGPGTRLTVL.

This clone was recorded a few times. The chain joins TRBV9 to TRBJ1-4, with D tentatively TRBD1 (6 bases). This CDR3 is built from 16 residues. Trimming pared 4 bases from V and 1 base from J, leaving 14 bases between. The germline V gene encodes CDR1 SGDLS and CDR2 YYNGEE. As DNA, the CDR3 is TGTGCCAGCAGCCCCCGCCGAGGGGGAACTAATGAAAAACTGTTTTTT. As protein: CASSPRRGGTNEKLFF.

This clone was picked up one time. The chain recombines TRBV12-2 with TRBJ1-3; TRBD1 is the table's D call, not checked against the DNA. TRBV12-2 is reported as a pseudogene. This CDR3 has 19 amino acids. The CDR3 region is CASRFVRDRGCPSGNTIYF. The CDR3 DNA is TGTGCAAGTCGCTTCGTCCGGGACAGGGGGTGCCCCTCTGGAAACACCATATATTTT.

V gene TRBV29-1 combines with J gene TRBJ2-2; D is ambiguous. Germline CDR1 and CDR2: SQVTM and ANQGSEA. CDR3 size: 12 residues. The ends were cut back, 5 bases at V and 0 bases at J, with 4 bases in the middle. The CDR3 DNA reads TGCAGCGTTTTTGCGAACACCGGGGAGCTGTTTTTT. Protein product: CSVFANTGELFF.

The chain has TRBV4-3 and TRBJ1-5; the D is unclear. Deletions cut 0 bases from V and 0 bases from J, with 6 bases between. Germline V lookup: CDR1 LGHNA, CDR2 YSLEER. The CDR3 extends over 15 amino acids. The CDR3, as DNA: TGCGCCAGCAGCCAAGACCGGGCTAGCAATCAGCCCCAGCATTTT. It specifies CASSQDRASNQPQHF.